This T cell receptor (beta chain) was recovered during a study of radiation and T cells in renal cell carcinoma. Comments on this clone: Its specificity is not known.

Time point defined: blood 4 weeks post-SBRT, at nephrectomy. As to treatment: 15 Gy SBRT to primary tumor, nephrectomy 4 weeks later. The tumor was a clear cell renal cell carcinoma. Looked up from germline, CDR1 is SGHAT and CDR2 is FQNNGV. V lost 3 bases and J lost 2, with 11 bases in between. The CDR3 covers 14 residues. Findings and limits, study-wide: Baseline intratumoral clonotype presence is unknown without pretreatment biopsies. From baseline, blood top tumor clonotypes peaked at 2 weeks post-radiation.

Only in-frame clones appear in the TCRdb table, and some are missing; sequencing was by immunoSEQ multiplex PCR. The table has approximately 92,000 clones, over 80% seen once; the top ten hold roughly 8.8%. The clonotype was recovered from a man aged 50 or older with renal cell carcinoma. This chain links TRBV11-2 with TRBJ2-7; the D is unclear. The specimen was blood, collected from a patient whose treatment included radiotherapy and nephrectomy. The CDR3 is CASSLEGSTYEQYF. The CDR3 bases are TGTGCCAGCAGCTTGGAAGGCAGTACCTACGAGCAGTACTTC.